This T cell receptor beta chain derives from a study of blood T cell repertoires in COVID-19. As for the study in general: Researchers got acute and convalescent COVID-19 samples from the United States, Italy and Spain. T cells, B-cell-depleted T cells, or PBMCs provided the cDNA or gDNA that served as material.

The germline V gene encodes CDR1 KGHSH and CDR2 LQKENI. V gave up 0 bases and J gave up 6 bases; unmatched junction bases: 3. This CDR3 region has 14 residues. As regards this clone: This sample also contains other DNA sequences that code for the same CDR3.

Produced via immunoSEQ multiplex PCR; TCRdb's table is partial and in-frame only. Here the sample spans about 190,000 clones, almost 80% being singletons. This TCR was sampled from a woman in her seventies with acute or convalescent COVID-19. The rearrangement joins TRBV18 to TRBJ1-2, with 8 bases fitting TRBD1. Sequenced input: peripheral blood. CDR3: CASSPPGQGDGYTF. The CDR3 region has the DNA TGTGCCAGCTCACCACCCGGACAGGGAGATGGCTACACCTTC.